This TCR beta chain comes out of a study of OX40 agonist ivuxolimab in advanced cancers. Generated by immunoSEQ multiplex PCR, the TCRdb table keeps only in-frame clones and is missing some. This table has 60,000 or so clones, roughly 87% appearing once. Study results and limitations: Expansion of clones was among the lowest in partial responders at 0.1-3.0 mg/kg.

With respect to this clone: Its antigen is undetermined.

V lost 5 bases and J 1 base, leaving 14 bases between the germline ends. Germline CDR1 and CDR2: MNHNY and SVGAGI (reference sequence). The CDR3 covers 16 residues. The chain carries TRBV6-6 and TRBJ2-2; D might be TRBD2 (6 bases). This TCR was sampled from an adult with an advanced solid tumor such as melanoma, head and neck, liver or kidney cancer. Sequencing used CD4+ or CD8+ T cells sorted from blood, obtained in a trial of the OX40 agonist ivuxolimab. This CDR3 reads CASSPGTLMNTGELFF. The CDR3 DNA reads TGTGCCAGCAGTCCCGGGACTTTGATGAACACCGGGGAGCTGTTTTTT.